This T cell receptor (beta chain) was observed in a study of cytomegalovirus exposure and HLA in healthy donors. Unmatched junction bases numbered 6, after V lost 7 bases and J lost 3 bases. Germline CDR1 and CDR2: SGHVS and FNYEAQ. CDR3 length: 14 residues. PCR amplification relied on 60 Vbeta primers (plus 13 Jbeta primers). Clones were read by immunoSEQ multiplex PCR, and TCRdb kept only the in-frame ones, dropping some. This table lists some 60,000 clones. Sequencing input: PBMCs. The source is a male donor in good health and CMV-seronegative. The gene calls are TRBV7-6 and TRBJ2-7; 10 nucleotides align to TRBD1. In DNA, the CDR3 is TGTGCCAGCACCCCAGGGACAGGGGTCTACGAGCAGTACTTC. Translation gives CASTPGTGVYEQYF.